The 7 T cell receptor beta chains below all came from one sample that was sequenced in a study of OX40 agonist ivuxolimab in advanced cancers. Assay: immunoSEQ multiplex PCR; the TCRdb copy retains only in-frame clones and omits some. The repertoire holds roughly 100,000 clones, with about nine tenths as singletons. This specimen consisted of CD4+ or CD8+ T cells sorted from blood, obtained in a trial of the OX40 agonist ivuxolimab. The source is an adult with an advanced solid tumor such as melanoma, head and neck, liver or kidney cancer.

V and J are TRBV7-2 and TRBJ2-4; TRBD2 might be the D (7 bases). Trimming removed 8 bases from V and 3 bases from J, with 11 bases in between. CDR1 and CDR2 (germline): SGHTA, FQGNSA. The CDR3 runs to 13 residues. CDR3 in DNA: TGTGCCAGCCTAGGGGGGGTCAAAAACATTCAGTACTTC. Translated, it gives CASLGGVKNIQYF. The full variable domain, in which reference TRBV7-2 and TRBJ2-4 provide the parts outside the CDR3, is GAGVSQSPSNKVTEKGKDVELRCDPISGHTALYWYRQSLGQGLEFLIYFQGNSAPDKSGLPSDRFSAERTGGSVSTLTIQRTQQEDSAVYLCASLGGVKNIQYFGAGTRLSVL.

V is TRBV28 and J is TRBJ1-2, with D possibly matching TRBD1 (5 bases). V was pared by 7 bases and J by 8 bases, with 17 bases between. Looked up from germline, CDR1 is MDHEN and CDR2 is SYDVKM. CDR3 length equals 13 residues. DNA of the CDR3: TGTGCCAGCATCTCACCGGGGCCGGGGGGCTACACCTTC. It encodes CASISPGPGGYTF.

The rearrangement uses TRBV4-2 and TRBJ2-3; 9 nucleotides line up with TRBD2. Germline lookup yields CDR1 LGHNA and CDR2 YNFKEQ. The CDR3 has 16 amino acids. Trimming took 1 base from V and 4 from J; bases not matched to a gene: 6. The CDR3, as DNA: TGTGCCAGCAGCCAAGTGGGCGGCGGGGGGGCAGATACGCAGTATTTT. It codes for CASSQVGGGGADTQYF.

The chain has TRBV19 and TRBJ1-6, with D maybe TRBD1 (5 bases). This CDR3 has 15 residues. In germline, CDR1 is LNHDA, CDR2 SQIVND (reference sequence). The V and J ends lost 7 bases and 9 bases respectively, with 19 bases between them. In DNA form, the CDR3 reads TGTGCCAGTACCGACTCCAGGGCTCGGGTTTCACCCCTCCACTTT. It translates to CASTDSRARVSPLHF.

The chain combines TRBV6-5 with TRBJ2-7; tentatively, D is TRBD2 (6 bases). Germline-derived CDR1 and CDR2 are MNHEY and SVGAGI. Trimming removed 2 bases from V and 5 bases from J, with 13 bases in between. The CDR3 has 14 amino acids. For the CDR3, the DNA is TGTGCCAGCAGTTACACAGGTCGGAGGGACGAGCAGTACTTC. As protein: CASSYTGRRDEQYF.

The chain joins TRBV27 to TRBJ1-5, with D unclear. This CDR3 comprises 14 residues. V lost 6 bases, J lost 7 bases, and 16 bases lay in between. The germline CDR1 and CDR2 sequences are MNHEY and SMNVEV (reference sequence). CDR3 DNA sequence: TGTGCCAGCAGAGGAGGCGACGGTGTACAGCCCCAGCATTTT. Amino acids: CASRGGDGVQPQHF.

This clone appeared once. The chain is built from TRBV7-8 and TRBJ2-1; 11 bases are shared with TRBD1. CDR3 length: 14 residues. Losses at the gene ends were 5 bases for V and 9 bases for J; bases not matched to a gene: 6. Germline CDR1 is SGHVS and CDR2 is FQNEAQ. CDR3 DNA: TGTGCCAGCAGCACCGGACAGGGGGCGGGTGAGCAGTTCTTC. Translation gives CASSTGQGAGEQFF.